This section outlines one T cell receptor (beta chain) sequence together with its context. The data derive from a study of blood T cell repertoires in COVID-19. The wider study: Whether acute or convalescent, the COVID-19 samples came from the United States, Italy and Spain.

The protocol was immunoSEQ multiplex PCR, while the TCRdb copy is restricted to in-frame clones and leaves out a portion. The profile shows over 150,000 clones, approximately 90% of them singletons. Germline loops: CDR1 LGHNA, CDR2 YNFKEQ. The CDR3 totals 16 residues. Trimming cost V 0 bases and J 2 bases, with 13 bases left between them. The clonotype was recovered from a man between 45 and 60 years old with COVID-19, enrolled during active disease. This sequence joins TRBV4-2 and TRBJ1-2; the D is unclear. The material sequenced was peripheral blood. CDR3 in DNA: TGTGCCAGCAGCCAAGATCACGTCCCGAGGAACTATGGCTACACCTTC. This gives the protein CASSQDHVPRNYGYTF.